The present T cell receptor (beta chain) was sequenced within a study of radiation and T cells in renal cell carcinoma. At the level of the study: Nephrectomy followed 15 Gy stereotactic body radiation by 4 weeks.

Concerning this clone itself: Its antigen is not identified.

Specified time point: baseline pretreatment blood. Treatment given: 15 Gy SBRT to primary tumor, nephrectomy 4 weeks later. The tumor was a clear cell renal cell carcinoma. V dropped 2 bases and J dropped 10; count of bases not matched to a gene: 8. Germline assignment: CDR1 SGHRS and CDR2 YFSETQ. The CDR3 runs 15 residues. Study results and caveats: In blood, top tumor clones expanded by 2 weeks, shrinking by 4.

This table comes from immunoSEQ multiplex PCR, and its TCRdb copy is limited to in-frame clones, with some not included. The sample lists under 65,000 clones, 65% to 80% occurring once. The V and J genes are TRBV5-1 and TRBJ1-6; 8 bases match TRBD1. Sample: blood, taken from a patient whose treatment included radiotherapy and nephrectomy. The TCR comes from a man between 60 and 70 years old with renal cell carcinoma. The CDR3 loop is CASSLRQGLYSPLHF. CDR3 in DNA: TGCGCCAGCAGCTTAAGACAGGGGTTGTACTCACCCCTCCACTTT. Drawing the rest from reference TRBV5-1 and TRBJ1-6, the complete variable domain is KAGVTQTPRYLIKTRGQQVTLSCSPISGHRSVSWYQQTPGQGLQFLFEYFSETQRNKGNFPGRFSGRQFSNSRSEMNVSTLELGDSALYLCASSLRQGLYSPLHFGNGTRLTVT.